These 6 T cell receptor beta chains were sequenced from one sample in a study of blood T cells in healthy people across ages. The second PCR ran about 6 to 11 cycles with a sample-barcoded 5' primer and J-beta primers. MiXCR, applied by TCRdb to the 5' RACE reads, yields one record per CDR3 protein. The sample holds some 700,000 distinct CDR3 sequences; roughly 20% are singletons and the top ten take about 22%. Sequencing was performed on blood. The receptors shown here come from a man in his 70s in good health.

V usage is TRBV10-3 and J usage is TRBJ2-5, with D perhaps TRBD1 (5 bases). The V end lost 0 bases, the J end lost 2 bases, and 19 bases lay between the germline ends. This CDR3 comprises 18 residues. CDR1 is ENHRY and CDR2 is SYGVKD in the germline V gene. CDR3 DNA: TGTGCCATCAGTGAGTCCCACTTAATCTCCGGACAACAAGAGACCCAGTACTTC. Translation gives CAISESHLISGQQETQYF.

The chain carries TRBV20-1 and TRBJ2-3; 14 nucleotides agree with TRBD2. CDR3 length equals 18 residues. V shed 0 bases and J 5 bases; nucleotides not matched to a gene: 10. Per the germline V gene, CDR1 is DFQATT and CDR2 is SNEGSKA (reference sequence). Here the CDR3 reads CSAREVPGTSGGVDTQYF. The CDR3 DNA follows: TGCAGTGCTAGAGAGGTCCCCGGGACTAGCGGGGGCGTAGATACGCAGTATTTT.

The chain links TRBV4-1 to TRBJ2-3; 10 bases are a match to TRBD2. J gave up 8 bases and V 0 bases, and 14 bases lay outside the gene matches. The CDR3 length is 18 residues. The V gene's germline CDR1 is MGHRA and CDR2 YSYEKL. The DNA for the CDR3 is TGCGCCAGCAGCCAAGATCTTTTGGCTAGCGGGAGTGCAGGTACGCAGTATTTT. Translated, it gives CASSQDLLASGSAGTQYF.

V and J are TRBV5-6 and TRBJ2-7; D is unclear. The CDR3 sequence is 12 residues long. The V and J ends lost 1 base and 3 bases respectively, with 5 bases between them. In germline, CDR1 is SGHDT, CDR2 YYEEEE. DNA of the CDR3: TGTGCCAGCAGCTTGCTCGACTACGAGCAGTACTTC. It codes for CASSLLDYEQYF.

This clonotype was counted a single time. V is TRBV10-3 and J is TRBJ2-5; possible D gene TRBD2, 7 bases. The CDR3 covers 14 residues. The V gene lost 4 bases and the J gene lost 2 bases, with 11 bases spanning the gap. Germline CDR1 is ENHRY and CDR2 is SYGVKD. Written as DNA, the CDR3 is TGTGCCATCAGTGCGGGGGGCTCACAAGAGACCCAGTACTTC. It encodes CAISAGGSQETQYF.

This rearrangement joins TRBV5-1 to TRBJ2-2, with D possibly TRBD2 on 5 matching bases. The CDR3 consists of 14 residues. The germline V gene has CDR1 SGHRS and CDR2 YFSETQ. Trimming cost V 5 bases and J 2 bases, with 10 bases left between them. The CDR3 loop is CASRGDLNTGELFF. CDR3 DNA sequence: TGCGCCAGCAGGGGAGATCTAAACACCGGGGAGCTGTTTTTT.